The 24 T cell receptor beta chains presented below share a single source sample, sequenced in a study of blood T cell repertoires in COVID-19. Repertoires were generated with immunoSEQ multiplex PCR, while TCRdb's copy carries only in-frame clones and drops some. The repertoire holds some 120,000 clones, with roughly 80% as singletons. Sequenced: peripheral blood. The receptors were sampled from a human donor in a cohort sampled during active COVID-19.

The gene calls are TRBV7-2 and TRBJ1-3; D perhaps matches TRBD1 (6 bases). Germline CDR1 and CDR2: SGHTA and FQGNSA. The CDR3 is 15 amino acids. V shed 1 base and J shed 2 bases, with 9 bases lying between them. DNA for the CDR3: TGTGCCAGCAGCTTAGGGCAGGGGACTGGAAACACCATATATTTT. This gives the protein CASSLGQGTGNTIYF.

The rearrangement joins TRBV5-1 to TRBJ2-1, with TRBD2 matching 10 bases. CDR3 length equals 16 residues. CDR1 SGHRS and CDR2 YFSETQ come from the germline V gene. V dropped 0 bases and J dropped 7; count of bases not matched to a gene: 7. CDR3: CASSLEAGGRRNEQFF. In DNA, the CDR3 is TGCGCCAGCAGCTTGGAAGCGGGGGGGAGGAGGAATGAGCAGTTCTTC.

This clone was observed a few times. V is TRBV10-3 and J is TRBJ2-7; 9 nucleotides match TRBD1. Germline assignment: CDR1 ENHRY and CDR2 SYGVKD. CDR3 length equals 14 residues. V dropped 4 bases and J dropped 5; count of bases not matched to a gene: 6. In DNA, the CDR3 is TGTGCCATCAGTGGTGGACAGGGGCCTAACGAGCAGTACTTC. Translated: CAISGGQGPNEQYF.

In nucleotides, the CDR3 is TGCAGCGTTGAAGAATGGGGGCGCACGCAGTATTTT. Amino acids: CSVEEWGRTQYF. The chain recombines TRBV29-1 with TRBJ2-3; possibly TRBD1 for D (6 bases). Trimming took 0 bases from V and 9 from J, leaving 10 bases between them. Germline CDR1 is SQVTM and CDR2 is ANQGSEA. The CDR3 is 12 amino acids.

The chain combines TRBV7-9 with TRBJ1-2; no clear D. V lost 11 bases, J lost 2 bases, and 9 bases lay in between. The CDR3 loop spans 11 amino acids. CDR1 SEHNR and CDR2 FQNEAQ come from the germline V gene (reference sequence). In DNA, the CDR3 is TGTGCCGGGAGGGAGAACTATGGCTACACCTTC. It specifies CAGRENYGYTF.

Only a few counts were recorded for this clone. The V and J genes are TRBV2 and TRBJ1-6; the D is unclear. The CDR3 spans 13 residues. V was trimmed by 5 bases and J by 8 bases, leaving 10 bases between them. Germline CDR1 SNHLY, CDR2 FYNNEI. Here the CDR3 DNA reads TGTGCCAGCAGTCCCAGCGGGTATTCACCCCTCCACTTT. It specifies CASSPSGYSPLHF.

This chain connects TRBV19 to TRBJ2-1, with 9 bases aligning to TRBD1. The CDR3 loop spans 14 amino acids. The ends lost 7 bases at V and 9 bases at J; junction bases unmatched: 10. The germline CDR1 and CDR2 sequences are LNHDA and SQIVND (reference sequence). The CDR3 loop is CASKGQGVGGEQFF. The CDR3, as DNA: TGTGCCAGTAAGGGACAGGGCGTGGGGGGTGAGCAGTTCTTC.

The chain recombines TRBV5-4 with TRBJ2-2; TRBD2 aligns across 13 bases. The V segment lost 3 bases and the J segment 5 bases; nucleotides outside the gene matches: 7. The length of the CDR3 is 17 residues. Germline V CDR1 and CDR2: SGHNT, YYREEE (reference sequence). The CDR3 is CASSSGLAGVRTGELFF. The CDR3 DNA follows: TGTGCCAGCAGCTCCGGACTAGCGGGGGTCAGAACCGGGGAGCTGTTTTTT.

This clone was counted between two and nine times. The gene calls are TRBV13 and TRBJ1-6, with TRBD1 matching 8 bases. V lost 5 bases and J lost 9; bases outside the gene matches: 6. Germline lookup yields CDR1 PRHDT and CDR2 FYEKMQ (reference sequence). This CDR3 has 14 residues. The CDR3 reads CASSLDRGASPLHF. The CDR3 DNA reads as TGTGCCAGCAGCCTCGACAGGGGCGCTTCACCCCTCCACTTT.

As regards this clone: The same CDR3 is also encoded by other DNA sequences in this sample. The chain recombines TRBV7-2 with TRBJ2-1; D is possibly TRBD2 (6 bases). This CDR3 region has 14 residues. Germline CDR1 reads SGHTA; CDR2 reads FQGNSA. The germline V and J ends were trimmed by 3 bases and 7 bases, with 13 bases remaining between them. In DNA, the CDR3 is TGTGCCAGCAGCTTCTCGGGGGTGGGAAATGAGCAGTTCTTC. Residues: CASSFSGVGNEQFF.

V is TRBV2 and J is TRBJ2-1; the D gene is possibly TRBD2 (7 bases). The CDR3 is 14 residues long. Germline V gene lookup returns CDR1 SNHLY and CDR2 FYNNEI. Trimming removed 8 bases at V and 8 bases at J, with 19 bases between. The CDR3 spells CASGGRGGGHEQFF. CDR3 nucleotides: TGTGCCAGCGGGGGAAGGGGGGGAGGCCATGAGCAGTTCTTC.

The V and J genes are TRBV15 and TRBJ2-5; 7 nucleotides align to TRBD1. There are 14 residues in the CDR3. V shed 1 base, J shed 1 base, and the junction held 0 bases outside the gene matches. Germline V gene sequence: CDR1 LNHNV, CDR2 YYDKDF (reference sequence). CDR3 protein: CATSRGDSQETQYF. The DNA for the CDR3 is TGTGCCACCAGCAGAGGGGACAGCCAAGAGACCCAGTACTTC.

V gene TRBV10-3 combines with J gene TRBJ1-5; D remains unclear. The V gene lost 0 bases and the J gene lost 4 bases, with 7 bases spanning the gap. The CDR3 contains 14 residues. CDR1 ENHRY and CDR2 SYGVKD come from the germline V gene. The CDR3 reads CAISESGSNQPQHF. CDR3 in DNA: TGTGCCATCAGTGAGTCCGGGTCGAATCAGCCCCAGCATTTT.

The V call is TRBV28, the J call TRBJ1-2, with TRBD1 matching over 7 bases. After removal of 6 bases from V and 1 base from J, the junction contained 8 bases not matched to a gene. CDR3 length: 15 amino acids. Germline CDR1 MDHEN, CDR2 SYDVKM. In nucleotides, the CDR3 is TGTGCCAGCAGAACTGGGACAGCCGGTAACTATGGCTACACCTTC. It is translated as CASRTGTAGNYGYTF.

The J gene is TRBJ2-5, the V gene TRBV3-1 (or the pseudogene TRBV3-2); the D is unclear. This CDR3 contains 16 residues. The V end was cut by 4 bases, the J end by 1 base, with 16 bases between. CDR1 and CDR2 (germline): LGHDT, YNNKEL (reference sequence). The CDR3 sequence is CASSPLTYRVQETQYF. In DNA, the CDR3 is TGTGCCAGCAGCCCGCTTACTTACAGAGTCCAAGAGACCCAGTACTTC.

V and J are TRBV27 and TRBJ1-2; TRBD1 agrees at 12 bases. In germline, CDR1 is MNHEY, CDR2 SMNVEV (reference sequence). V shed 4 bases and J 8 bases; nucleotides not matched to a gene: 17. The CDR3 sequence is 18 residues long. The CDR3 loop reads CASSYGRGTGGLTGGYTF. CDR3 nucleotide sequence: TGTGCCAGCAGTTACGGGAGGGGGACAGGGGGCCTTACTGGAGGCTACACCTTC.

The V gene is TRBV27, the J gene TRBJ1-2, with 8 bases identical to TRBD1. The CDR3 contains 15 residues. J lost 6 bases, V lost 5 bases, and 11 bases had no gene match. Germline CDR1 reads MNHEY; CDR2 reads SMNVEV (reference sequence). The CDR3 DNA follows: TGTGCCAGCAGTCCCTCGACTGACAGGGGCCATGGCTACACCTTC. Translated: CASSPSTDRGHGYTF.

The gene calls are TRBV10-3 and TRBJ2-2; 8 nucleotides agree with TRBD1. In germline, CDR1 is ENHRY, CDR2 SYGVKD. The trim removed 0 bases at V and 4 bases at J, leaving 4 bases unmatched. The CDR3 totals 16 residues. The CDR3 DNA reads as TGTGCCATCAGTGAGTCCGGACAGGGAGGCACCGGGGAGCTGTTTTTT. Translated, it gives CAISESGQGGTGELFF.

The V call is TRBV7-8, the J call TRBJ1-5, with 9 nucleotides matching TRBD1. Per the germline V gene, CDR1 is SGHVS and CDR2 is FQNEAQ. This CDR3 has 16 residues. The ends lost 5 bases at V and 6 bases at J; junction bases unmatched: 11. The CDR3 spells CASSPRRTGAPQPQHF. DNA for the CDR3: TGTGCCAGCAGCCCCCGCAGGACAGGGGCCCCTCAGCCCCAGCATTTT.

V gene TRBV9 combines with J gene TRBJ1-2; maybe TRBD1 (6 bases). The CDR3 has 16 residues. Germline CDR1 reads SGDLS; CDR2 reads YYNGEE. Trimming removed 4 bases at V and 8 bases at J, with 24 bases between. For the CDR3, the DNA is TGTGCCAGCAGCCGCCAAATAATGTTGGGGGCGCGGGGCTACACCTTC. Translating it yields CASSRQIMLGARGYTF.

This rearrangement joins TRBV2 to TRBJ2-5; D is perhaps TRBD1 (6 bases). Germline V gene data show CDR1 as SNHLY and CDR2 as FYNNEI. The CDR3 has 14 residues. V was trimmed by 4 bases and J by 1 base, leaving 10 bases between them. CDR3 amino acids: CASSAQGSQETQYF. The CDR3 DNA reads as TGTGCCAGCAGTGCCCAGGGGTCCCAAGAGACCCAGTACTTC.

J is TRBJ1-1 and V is TRBV7-2; possible D gene TRBD1, 6 bases. The germline V and J ends were trimmed by 3 bases and 1 base, with 12 bases remaining between them. The CDR3 consists of 15 residues. Germline CDR1 SGHTA, CDR2 FQGNSA. The DNA of the CDR3 is TGTGCCAGCAGCTTCCTAGGCAGGGGGAACACTGAAGCTTTCTTT. Its protein is CASSFLGRGNTEAFF.

V and J are TRBV11-2 and TRBJ1-4; D remains unclear. Germline V CDR1 and CDR2: SGHAT, FQNNGV. V lost 1 base and J lost 8, with 5 bases in between. The CDR3 runs to 12 residues. CDR3 amino acids: CASSLVSEKLFF. CDR3 DNA sequence: TGTGCCAGCAGCTTAGTTAGCGAAAAACTGTTTTTT.

V and J are TRBV11-3 and TRBJ2-1; a weak D match, TRBD2 (7 bases). Germline V gene data show CDR1 as SGHNT and CDR2 as YENEEA. This CDR3 comprises 16 residues. V lost 2 bases, J lost 2 bases, and 13 bases lay in between. CDR3 protein: CASSLRGGEPYNEQFF. The CDR3 DNA follows: TGTGCCAGCAGCTTAAGAGGGGGGGAGCCCTACAATGAGCAGTTCTTC.